This TCR beta chain was retrieved from a study of T cell responses to AZD1222 COVID-19 vaccine. Study conclusions and caveats: After the peak T cell response, and only then, were repertoires sampled.

In the case of this clone: The target antigen is unknown.

The repertoire was sequenced with immunoSEQ multiplex PCR; TCRdb's copy has only in-frame clones and lacks some. The sample has some 200,000 clones, about 87% seen once; the top ten hold 5% to 7.5%. This CDR3 has 15 residues. V lost 0 bases and J 4 bases, leaving 10 bases between the germline ends. The germline V gene has CDR1 SGHRS and CDR2 YFSETQ. The chain combines TRBV5-1 with TRBJ2-2; perhaps TRBD1 as D (6 bases). This TCR derives from an adult in good health. The material sequenced was peripheral blood, taken on day 0 of AZD1222 vaccination. The CDR3 region is CASSLVGQSTGELFF. In DNA form, the CDR3 reads TGCGCCAGCAGCTTGGTTGGACAGAGCACCGGGGAGCTGTTTTTT.